Below, one T cell receptor beta chain is given with its context. The data were taken from a study of metastatic and nonmetastatic thyroid tumors. Study-level information: Repertoire comparison spanned blood and tumor or nodule tissue of malignant and benign thyroid patients.

Authors' processing steps: The distant-metastasis classifier for papillary thyroid cancer was built from CDR3 differences across clinicopathological groups. TCRdb called clones again from the PCR reads with MiXCR. Clone size and V and J calls follow TCRdb, not the original study. Of about 39,000 clones listed, under 20% were seen once; the top ten hold about 13%. V was clipped by 5 bases and J by 4 bases; unmatched bases: 7. Looked up from germline, CDR1 is MDHEN and CDR2 is SYDVKM. This CDR3 comprises 16 residues. Thyroid surgery took place with no prior treatment in any patient. The chain combines TRBV28 with TRBJ1-3, with 11 nucleotides matching TRBD1. This clonotype originated in a female donor with papillary thyroid cancer or a benign thyroid nodule (not recorded which). Some clones in this sample may be carry-over from other donors' samples. Sequenced sample: tumor tissue. The CDR3 region is CASSLRDRGTGNTIYF. CDR3 nucleotide sequence: TGTGCCAGCAGTCTAAGGGACAGGGGGACCGGAAACACCATATATTTT.